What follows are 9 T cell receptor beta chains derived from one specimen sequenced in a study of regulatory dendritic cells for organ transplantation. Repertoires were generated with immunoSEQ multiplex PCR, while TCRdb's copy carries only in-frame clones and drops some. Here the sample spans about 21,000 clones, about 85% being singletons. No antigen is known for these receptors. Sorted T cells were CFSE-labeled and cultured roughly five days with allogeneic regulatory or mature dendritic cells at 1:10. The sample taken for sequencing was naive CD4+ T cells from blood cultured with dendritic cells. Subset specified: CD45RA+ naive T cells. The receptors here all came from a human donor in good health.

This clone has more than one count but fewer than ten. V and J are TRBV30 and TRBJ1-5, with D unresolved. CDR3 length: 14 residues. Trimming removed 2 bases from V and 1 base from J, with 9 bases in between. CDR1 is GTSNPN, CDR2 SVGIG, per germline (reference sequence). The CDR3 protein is CAWSRWRSNQPQHF. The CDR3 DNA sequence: TGTGCCTGGAGTAGGTGGCGGAGCAATCAGCCCCAGCATTTT.

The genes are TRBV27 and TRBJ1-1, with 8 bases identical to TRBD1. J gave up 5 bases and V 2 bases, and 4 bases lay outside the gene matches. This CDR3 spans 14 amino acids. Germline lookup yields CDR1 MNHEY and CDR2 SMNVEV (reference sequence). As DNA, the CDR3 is TGTGCCAGCAGTTTAAACAGGGGGGATACTGAAGCTTTCTTT. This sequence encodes CASSLNRGDTEAFF.

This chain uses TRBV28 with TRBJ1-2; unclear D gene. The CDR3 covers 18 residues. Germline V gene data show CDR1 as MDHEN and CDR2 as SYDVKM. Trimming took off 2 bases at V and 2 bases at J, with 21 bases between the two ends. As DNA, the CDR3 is TGTGCCAGCAGTTTAATCGGCGGAGCGGAAACATTAAACTATGGCTACACCTTC. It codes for CASSLIGGAETLNYGYTF.

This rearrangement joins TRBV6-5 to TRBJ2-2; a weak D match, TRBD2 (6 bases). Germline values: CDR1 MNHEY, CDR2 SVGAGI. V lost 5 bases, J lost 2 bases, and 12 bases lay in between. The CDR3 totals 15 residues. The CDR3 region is CASSPRGTNTGELFF. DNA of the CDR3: TGTGCCAGCAGTCCGCGGGGTACTAACACCGGGGAGCTGTTTTTT.

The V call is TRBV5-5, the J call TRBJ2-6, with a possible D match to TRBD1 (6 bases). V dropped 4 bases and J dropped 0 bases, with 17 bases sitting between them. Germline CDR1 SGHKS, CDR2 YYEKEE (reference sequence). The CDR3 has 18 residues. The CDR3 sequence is CASSTGQTFPSGANVLTF. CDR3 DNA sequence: TGTGCCAGCAGCACCGGACAGACGTTCCCCTCTGGGGCCAACGTCCTGACTTTC.

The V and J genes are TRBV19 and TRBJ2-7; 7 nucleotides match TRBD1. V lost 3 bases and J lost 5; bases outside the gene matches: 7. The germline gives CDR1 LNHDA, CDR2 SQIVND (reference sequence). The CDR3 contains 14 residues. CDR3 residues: CASSIRQGVNEQYF. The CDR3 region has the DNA TGTGCCAGTAGTATTCGGCAGGGGGTTAACGAGCAGTACTTC.

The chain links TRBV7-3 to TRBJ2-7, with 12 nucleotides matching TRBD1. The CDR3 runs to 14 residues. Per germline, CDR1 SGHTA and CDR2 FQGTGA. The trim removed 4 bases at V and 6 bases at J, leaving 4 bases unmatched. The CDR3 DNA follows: TGTGCCAGCAGCTCAGGGACAGGGGGCGCCGAGCAGTACTTC. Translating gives CASSSGTGGAEQYF.

CDR3: CASSLTAATNEKLFF. The CDR3, as DNA: TGTGCCAGCAGTTTGACGGCTGCAACTAATGAAAAACTGTTTTTT. The chain has TRBV6-5 and TRBJ1-4; D call uncertain. The V gene's germline CDR1 is MNHEY and CDR2 SVGAGI. There are 15 residues in the CDR3. Trimming stripped 4 bases from V and 0 bases from J, with 9 bases between.

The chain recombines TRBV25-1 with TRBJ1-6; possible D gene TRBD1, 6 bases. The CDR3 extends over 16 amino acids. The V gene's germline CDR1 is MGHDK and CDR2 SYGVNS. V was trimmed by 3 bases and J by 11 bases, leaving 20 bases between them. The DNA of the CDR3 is TGTGCCAGCAGTGACTCCAGGGGTGCCACGTCCCCACCCCTCCACTTT. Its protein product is CASSDSRGATSPPLHF.